The 22 T cell receptor beta chains below all came from one sample that was sequenced in a study of blood T cell repertoires in COVID-19. Sequencing was performed with immunoSEQ multiplex PCR; in TCRdb, only in-frame clones are kept and a portion is missing. The sample yields some 190,000 clones, approximately 81% seen once. Sequencing used peripheral blood. The source is a woman older than 75 with acute or convalescent COVID-19.

The chain is built from TRBV5-1 and TRBJ1-4; tentative D call: TRBD1 (5 bases). The germline V gene has CDR1 SGHRS and CDR2 YFSETQ. This CDR3 comprises 14 residues. Trimming removed 2 bases at V and 6 bases at J, with 11 bases between. The CDR3 is CASSLWGGDEKLFF. In DNA, the CDR3 is TGCGCCAGCAGCTTATGGGGGGGTGATGAAAAACTGTTTTTT.

The genes are TRBV6-2 or TRBV6-3 and TRBJ1-2; the match to TRBD1 covers 9 bases. The CDR3 runs 14 residues. Germline V lookup: CDR1 MNHEY, CDR2 SVGEGT. The junction had 4 bases not matched to a gene; V was cut back by 4 bases and J by 4 bases. The CDR3 DNA follows: TGTGCCAGCAGTTTGGGACAGGGATCCTATGGCTACACCTTC. Translated, it gives CASSLGQGSYGYTF.

The rearrangement links TRBV19 to TRBJ1-5; 9 nucleotides agree with TRBD1. The CDR3 spans 15 residues. V dropped 3 bases and J dropped 5; count of bases not matched to a gene: 5. The germline CDR1 and CDR2 sequences are LNHDA and SQIVND (reference sequence). In nucleotides, the CDR3 is TGTGCCAGTAGTATGGGACAGGGAAGGCATCAGCCCCAGCATTTT. Its protein product is CASSMGQGRHQPQHF.

The chain couples TRBV18 to TRBJ2-1; TRBD2 matches at 8 bases. The germline CDR1 and CDR2 sequences are KGHSH and LQKENI. The V and J ends lost 0 bases and 9 bases, in that order; junction bases with no gene match: 13. The CDR3 contains 17 residues. CDR3 sequence reads: CASSPPTSGSIPLEQFF. For the CDR3, the DNA is TGTGCCAGCTCACCACCTACGAGCGGGAGTATCCCCCTTGAGCAGTTCTTC.

This chain joins TRBV30 and TRBJ1-3, with a weak D call TRBD1 (5 bases). V shed 0 bases and J shed 4 bases, with 16 bases lying between them. Per the germline V gene, CDR1 is GTSNPN and CDR2 is SVGIG (reference sequence). CDR3 length: 16 residues. Here the CDR3 reads CAWSVAGRAKGNTIYF. The CDR3 DNA reads TGTGCCTGGAGTGTAGCCGGCAGGGCTAAAGGAAACACCATATATTTT.

This chain links TRBV19 with TRBJ2-3; 8 nucleotides line up with TRBD2. Germline values: CDR1 LNHDA, CDR2 SQIVND (reference sequence). V gave up 8 bases and J gave up 6 bases; unmatched junction bases: 7. The CDR3 runs 13 residues. The CDR3 loop reads CASREREPDTQYF. The CDR3 region has the DNA TGTGCCAGTCGAGAGCGGGAGCCCGATACGCAGTATTTT. Combining the CDR3 with reference TRBV19 and TRBJ2-3 gives the whole variable domain DGGITQSPKYLFRKEGQNVTLSCEQNLNHDAMYWYRQDPGQGLRLIYYSQIVNDFQKGDIAEGYSVSREKKESFPLTVTSAQKNPTAFYLCASREREPDTQYFGPGTRLTVL.

J is TRBJ2-7 and V is TRBV6-2 or TRBV6-3; 7 bases agree with TRBD2. The V segment lost 5 bases and the J segment 2 bases; nucleotides outside the gene matches: 0. CDR3 length equals 12 residues. Germline V gives CDR1 MNHEY, CDR2 SVGEGT. The CDR3 loop reads CASSLAAYEQYF. CDR3 DNA: TGTGCCAGCAGTCTAGCGGCCTACGAGCAGTACTTC.

This chain uses TRBV5-6 with TRBJ1-1; perhaps TRBD1 as D (6 bases). This CDR3 has 15 residues. With 2 bases removed from V and 3 bases from J, the gap between germline ends came to 14 bases. CDR1 is SGHDT and CDR2 is YYEEEE in the germline V gene. The CDR3 region is CASSFPGVMDTEAFF. The CDR3 nucleotides are TGTGCCAGCAGCTTCCCAGGGGTAATGGACACTGAAGCTTTCTTT.

The chain is built from TRBV5-6 and TRBJ2-7; D remains ambiguous. Germline CDR1 and CDR2: SGHDT and YYEEEE. The V gene lost 0 bases and the J gene lost 3 bases, with 7 bases spanning the gap. The CDR3 length is 13 residues. CDR3 loop: CASSLDGYYEQYF. DNA for the CDR3: TGTGCCAGCAGCTTGGACGGGTACTACGAGCAGTACTTC. Full variable domain (missing parts from reference TRBV5-6 and TRBJ2-7): DAGVTQSPTHLIKTRGQQVTLRCSPKSGHDTVSWYQQALGQGPQFIFQYYEEEERQRGNFPDRFSGHQFPNYSSELNVNALLLGDSALYLCASSLDGYYEQYFGPGTRLTVT.

The J gene is TRBJ2-1, the V gene TRBV10-3; 7 nucleotides match TRBD2. This CDR3 region has 15 residues. Looked up from germline, CDR1 is ENHRY and CDR2 is SYGVKD. Trimming at V came to 3 bases and at J to 1 base, leaving 3 bases not matched to a gene. The CDR3 spells CAISDSGSSYNEQFF. CDR3 in DNA: TGTGCCATCAGTGATAGCGGGTCTTCCTACAATGAGCAGTTCTTC.

This chain uses TRBV7-8 with TRBJ2-3; TRBD2 agrees at 11 bases. Unmatched junction bases numbered 14, after V lost 0 bases and J lost 3 bases. In germline, CDR1 is SGHVS, CDR2 FQNEAQ. This CDR3 region has 20 residues. In nucleotides, the CDR3 is TGTGCCAGCAGCTTAGCCCTAGCGGGAGGCTCGGGGGTTATGACAGATACGCAGTATTTT. It encodes CASSLALAGGSGVMTDTQYF. The whole variable domain, remainder taken from reference TRBV7-8 and TRBJ2-3, is GAGVSQSPRYKVAKRGQDVALRCDPISGHVSLFWYQQALGQGPEFLTYFQNEAQLDKSGLPSDRFFAERPEGSVSTLKIQRTQQEDSAVYLCASSLALAGGSGVMTDTQYFGPGTRLTVL.

The V gene is TRBV6-2 or TRBV6-3, the J gene TRBJ2-1, with TRBD1 matching over 9 bases. After removal of 4 bases from V and 2 bases from J, the junction contained 3 bases not matched to a gene. The CDR3 covers 15 residues. CDR1 and CDR2 from the germline V gene are MNHEY and SVGEGT. CDR3 bases: TGTGCCAGCAGTTGGGACAGGGTTACCTACAATGAGCAGTTCTTC. Translating it yields CASSWDRVTYNEQFF.

The CDR3 loop reads CASSPRGSGEGEAFF. CDR3 DNA sequence: TGTGCCAGCAGCCCCCGTGGGAGCGGGGAGGGTGAAGCTTTCTTT. The chain recombines TRBV7-9 with TRBJ1-1; D not certain. The CDR3 spans 15 residues. Between the trimmed V and J ends, which lost 5 bases and 7 bases, there was a span of 20 bases. Looked up from germline, CDR1 is SEHNR and CDR2 is FQNEAQ (reference sequence).

This clone came up once. This sequence joins TRBV6-5 and TRBJ2-3; tentatively, D is TRBD2 (6 bases). V was pared by 4 bases and J by 5 bases, with 13 bases between. Looked up from germline, CDR1 is MNHEY and CDR2 is SVGAGI. This CDR3 spans 14 amino acids. In DNA, the CDR3 is TGTGCCAGCAGTTTCCCCTGGGGAGGAGATACGCAGTATTTT. Amino acids: CASSFPWGGDTQYF.

The chain employs TRBV7-2 and TRBJ1-2, with 8 bases matching TRBD1. Germline loops: CDR1 SGHTA, CDR2 FQGNSA. Germline trimming cut 0 bases from V and 4 bases from J; bases unmatched to any gene: 10. This CDR3 is 17 amino acids long. The CDR3 sequence is CASSLATAGQVGYGYTF. In DNA, the CDR3 is TGTGCCAGCAGCTTAGCGACCGCGGGACAGGTGGGCTATGGCTACACCTTC. The complete variable domain, with remaining parts taken from reference TRBV7-2 and TRBJ1-2, reads GAGVSQSPSNKVTEKGKDVELRCDPISGHTALYWYRQSLGQGLEFLIYFQGNSAPDKSGLPSDRFSAERTGGSVSTLTIQRTQQEDSAVYLCASSLATAGQVGYGYTFGSGTRLTVV.

The V gene is TRBV7-2, the J gene TRBJ2-1; 10 bases match TRBD2. The CDR3 sequence is 13 residues long. V gave up 5 bases and J gave up 15 bases; unmatched junction bases: 10. Germline V gene data show CDR1 as SGHTA and CDR2 as FQGNSA. CDR3 sequence reads: CASSQLFGTSAFF. The CDR3 nucleotides read TGTGCCAGCAGCCAGTTGTTTGGGACTAGCGCGTTCTTC.

The CDR3 DNA follows: TGTGCCAGCAGCTTTTCGGGATATCAGCCCCAGCATTTT. Encoded protein: CASSFSGYQPQHF. The V and J genes are TRBV7-2 and TRBJ1-5; no clear D. Deletions cut 3 bases from V and 5 bases from J, with 8 bases between. The CDR3 is 13 residues long. Per germline, CDR1 SGHTA and CDR2 FQGNSA.

This clone was observed once. The rearrangement uses TRBV27 and TRBJ2-3, with TRBD2 identical over 7 bases. The CDR3 is 19 amino acids. With V trimmed by 6 bases and J by 8 bases, 26 bases remained unmatched. CDR1 MNHEY and CDR2 SMNVEV come from the germline V gene (reference sequence). CDR3 nucleotide sequence: TGTGCCAGCAGCTTGGGGACGGCCCGGGACTATCGGAAAGAAGGTACGCAGTATTTT. Translation gives CASSLGTARDYRKEGTQYF.

This clone was counted at least ten times. The V call is TRBV5-6, the J call TRBJ1-1, with D uncertain. The V end was cut by 3 bases, the J end by 12 bases, with 21 bases between. The CDR3 spans 14 residues. Germline CDR1 SGHDT, CDR2 YYEEEE. The CDR3 loop reads CASSSGFFWTRSFF. The CDR3 nucleotides are TGTGCCAGCAGCTCGGGGTTTTTTTGGACGAGGTCTTTCTTT.

The chain links TRBV15 to TRBJ2-7; D remains ambiguous. The CDR3 runs 14 residues. Germline V lookup: CDR1 LNHNV, CDR2 YYDKDF (reference sequence). V dropped 0 bases and J dropped 0 bases, with 6 bases sitting between them. This CDR3 reads CATSRDLFSYEQYF. The CDR3 DNA follows: TGTGCCACCAGCAGAGATCTCTTCTCCTACGAGCAGTACTTC.

This chain links TRBV5-1 with TRBJ2-3; 9 nucleotides match TRBD2. Germline CDR1 reads SGHRS; CDR2 reads YFSETQ. Trimming took 5 bases from V and 3 from J; bases not matched to a gene: 7. The CDR3 extends over 15 amino acids. Here the CDR3 DNA reads TGCGCCAGCAGACTAACTAGCGGGCATACAGATACGCAGTATTTT. It is translated as CASRLTSGHTDTQYF.

The chain recombines TRBV7-2 with TRBJ2-5; D is unclear. The CDR3 contains 13 residues. V was pared by 1 base and J by 4 bases, with 7 bases between. Germline V CDR1 and CDR2: SGHTA, FQGNSA. The CDR3 region is CASSLDQVETQYF. CDR3 DNA: TGTGCCAGCAGCTTAGATCAGGTAGAGACCCAGTACTTC.